This record covers a single TCR beta chain. The PCR that amplified TCRs ran for about 18 cycles, relying on a constant-region primer and a V-primer adapter. Following isolation, mRNA was amplified via in vitro transcription. TCRdb independently ran MiXCR on the reads; one entry per CDR3 protein. The sample includes 50,000 or so distinct CDR3 sequences, roughly 31% seen only once; the top ten take 7.5% to 9.5%. V lost 5 bases and J lost 8; bases outside the gene matches: 14. Germline V gene data show CDR1 as MNHEY and CDR2 as SMNVEV (reference sequence). This CDR3 is 15 amino acids long. The time point is: after trial treatment. Treatment described: LDRT plus nivolumab, ipilimumab, low-dose cyclophosphamide and aspirin (RACIN trial). This sample is drawn from a study of low-dose radiotherapy and immunotherapy resistance in tumors. Study in general: Every six weeks patients received intravenous ipilimumab 1 mg/kg, and every two weeks they received intravenous nivolumab 240 mg.

The V gene is TRBV27, the J gene TRBJ2-5; 7 positions match TRBD2. Material: PBMCs, obtained after low-dose radiotherapy plus immunotherapy. The origin of this receptor is a male donor with rectosigmoid adenocarcinoma. CDR3 residues: CASSPPPTSWYTQYF. In nucleotides, the CDR3 is TGTGCCAGCAGTCCCCCCCCGACTAGCTGGTACACCCAGTACTTC.